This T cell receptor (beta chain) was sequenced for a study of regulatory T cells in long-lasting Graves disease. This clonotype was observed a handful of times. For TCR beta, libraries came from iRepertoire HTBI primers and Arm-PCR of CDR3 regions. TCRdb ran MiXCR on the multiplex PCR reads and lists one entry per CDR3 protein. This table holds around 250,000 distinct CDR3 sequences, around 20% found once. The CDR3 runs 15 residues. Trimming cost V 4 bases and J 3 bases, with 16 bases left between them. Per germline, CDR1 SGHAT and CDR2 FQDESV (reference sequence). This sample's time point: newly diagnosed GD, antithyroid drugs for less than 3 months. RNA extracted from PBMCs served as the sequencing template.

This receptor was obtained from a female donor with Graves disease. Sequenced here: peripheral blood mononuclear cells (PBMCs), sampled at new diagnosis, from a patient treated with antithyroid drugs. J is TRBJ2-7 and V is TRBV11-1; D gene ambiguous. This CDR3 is CASSYQPTPDYEQYF. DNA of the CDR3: TGTGCCAGCAGCTACCAGCCTACCCCAGACTACGAGCAGTACTTC.